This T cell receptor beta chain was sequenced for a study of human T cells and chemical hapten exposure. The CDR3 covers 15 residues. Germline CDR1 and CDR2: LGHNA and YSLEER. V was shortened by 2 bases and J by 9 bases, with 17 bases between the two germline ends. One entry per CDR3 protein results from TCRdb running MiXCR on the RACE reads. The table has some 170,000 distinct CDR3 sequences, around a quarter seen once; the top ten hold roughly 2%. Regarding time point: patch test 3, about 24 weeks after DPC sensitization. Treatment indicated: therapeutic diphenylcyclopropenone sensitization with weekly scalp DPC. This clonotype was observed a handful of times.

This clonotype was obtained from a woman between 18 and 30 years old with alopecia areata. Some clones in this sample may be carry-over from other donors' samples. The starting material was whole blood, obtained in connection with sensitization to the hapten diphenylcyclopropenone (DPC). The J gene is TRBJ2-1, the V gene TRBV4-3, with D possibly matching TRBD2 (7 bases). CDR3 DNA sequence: TGCGCCAGCAGCCAACCAGGGGCGGGGGCGGTTGAGCAGTTCTTC. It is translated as CASSQPGAGAVEQFF.